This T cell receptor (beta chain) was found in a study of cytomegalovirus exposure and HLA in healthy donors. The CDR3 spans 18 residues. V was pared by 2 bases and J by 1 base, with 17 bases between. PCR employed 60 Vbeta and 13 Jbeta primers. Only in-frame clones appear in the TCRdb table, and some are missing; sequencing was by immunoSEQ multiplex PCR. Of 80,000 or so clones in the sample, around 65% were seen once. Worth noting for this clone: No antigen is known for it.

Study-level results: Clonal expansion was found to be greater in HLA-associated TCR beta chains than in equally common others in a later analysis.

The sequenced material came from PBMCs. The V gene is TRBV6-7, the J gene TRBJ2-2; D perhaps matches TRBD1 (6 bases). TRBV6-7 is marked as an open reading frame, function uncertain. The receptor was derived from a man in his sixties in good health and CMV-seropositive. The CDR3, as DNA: TGTGCCAGCAGTTACGTATTCTGGCAGGGGTGGAACACCGGGGAGCTGTTTTTT. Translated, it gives CASSYVFWQGWNTGELFF.